The 28 T cell receptor beta chains below all came from one sample that was sequenced in a study of response to subunit inactivated influenza vaccine. TCRdb redid the calling of the RT-PCR reads with MiXCR, one entry per CDR3 protein. The table lists roughly 570,000 distinct CDR3 sequences, approximately 15% of them singletons. The starting material was PBMCs from blood, obtained about 13 days after vaccination. The source is a man between 50 and 59 years old who received an inactivated influenza vaccine.

Ten or more counts support this clonotype. This sequence joins TRBV6-2 or TRBV6-3 and TRBJ2-7; 7 nucleotides align to TRBD2. CDR1 and CDR2 (germline): MNHEY, SVGEGT. J gave up 3 bases and V 2 bases, and 4 bases lay outside the gene matches. The CDR3 consists of 14 residues. The CDR3 nucleotides read TGTGCCAGCAGTTACGTGTCGGGGGGCTACGAGCAGTACTTC. Translating gives CASSYVSGGYEQYF.

There are a few counts of this clonotype. This sequence joins TRBV7-3 and TRBJ2-7; D possibly matches TRBD1 or TRBD2 (5 bases each). This CDR3 has 13 residues. Germline CDR1 SGHTA, CDR2 FQGTGA. The V end was cut by 0 bases, the J end by 5 bases, with 8 bases between. The CDR3 bases are TGTGCCAGCAGCTTAACGGGGGTCAACGAGCAGTACTTC. Its translation: CASSLTGVNEQYF.

The V and J genes are TRBV4-2 and TRBJ2-7, with 8 nucleotides matching TRBD2. Germline CDR1 is LGHNA and CDR2 is YNFKEQ. The CDR3 runs 15 residues. V dropped 2 bases and J dropped 3; count of bases not matched to a gene: 6. CDR3 in amino acids: CASSQTSGHNYEQYF. CDR3 sequence (DNA): TGTGCCAGCAGCCAAACTAGCGGACACAACTACGAGCAGTACTTC.

The CDR3 protein is CASSYGTLRREAMNNEQFF. The CDR3 coding sequence is TGTGCCAGCAGTTACGGGACCTTGAGGCGGGAGGCCATGAACAATGAGCAGTTCTTC. This sequence joins TRBV6-2 or TRBV6-3 and TRBJ2-1, with 8 nucleotides matching TRBD2. V was clipped by 2 bases and J by 5 bases; unmatched bases: 17. Germline assignment: CDR1 MNHEY and CDR2 SVGEGT. CDR3 length: 19 residues.

The chain uses TRBV28 and TRBJ2-7; possibly TRBD1 or TRBD2 for D (7 bases each). This CDR3 contains 14 residues. Germline CDR1 reads MDHEN; CDR2 reads SYDVKM. Deletions cut 4 bases from V and 1 base from J, with 11 bases between. The CDR3 DNA reads as TGTGCCAGCAGTTGGGGGGGACAGTCCTACGAGCAGTACTTC. Protein sequence: CASSWGGQSYEQYF.

The sample holds a few counts of this clonotype. The rearrangement links TRBV20-1 to TRBJ1-6; TRBD1 aligns across 10 bases. After removal of 5 bases from V and 8 bases from J, the junction contained 6 bases not matched to a gene. The CDR3 loop spans 14 amino acids. Germline V gene lookup returns CDR1 DFQATT and CDR2 SNEGSKA (reference sequence). In DNA form, the CDR3 reads TGCAGTGCTCCTAGGGACAGGGGTTATTCACCCCTCCACTTT. It encodes CSAPRDRGYSPLHF.

The chain recombines TRBV9 with TRBJ1-6; no firm D call. V gave up 1 base and J gave up 3 bases, with 8 bases separating them. The CDR3 totals 15 residues. Germline CDR1 SGDLS, CDR2 YYNGEE. CDR3 loop: CASSVSAYYNSPLHF. In nucleotides, the CDR3 is TGTGCCAGCAGCGTATCAGCCTACTATAATTCACCCCTCCACTTT.

This chain uses TRBV25-1 with TRBJ1-2; TRBD1 matches at 7 bases. J was trimmed by 0 bases and V by 5 bases; bases with no gene match: 9. This CDR3 contains 16 residues. Germline CDR1 reads MGHDK; CDR2 reads SYGVNS. This CDR3 is CASSSRDSVTNYGYTF. The DNA of the CDR3 is TGTGCCAGCAGTAGCCGGGACAGTGTTACTAACTATGGCTACACCTTC.

This clonotype was detected only a few times. V usage is TRBV20-1 and J usage is TRBJ1-1; 11 nucleotides align to TRBD1. After removal of 5 bases from V and 4 bases from J, the junction contained 6 bases not matched to a gene. CDR1 and CDR2 from the germline V gene are DFQATT and SNEGSKA (reference sequence). This CDR3 spans 14 amino acids. Written as DNA, the CDR3 is TGCAGTGCTCTAGCTGGGACAGGGGGCACTGAAGCTTTCTTT. Encoded protein: CSALAGTGGTEAFF.

This clonotype showed up just a few times. V gene TRBV15 combines with J gene TRBJ2-7; TRBD1 agrees at 7 bases. The CDR3 loop spans 14 amino acids. V lost 5 bases to trimming and J lost 6 bases; unmatched junction nucleotides: 10. CDR1 LNHNV and CDR2 YYDKDF come from the germline V gene (reference sequence). CDR3 residues: CATSGDRVLPEQYF. DNA of the CDR3: TGTGCCACCAGCGGCGACAGGGTCCTCCCCGAGCAGTACTTC.

The chain links TRBV12-3 or TRBV12-4 to TRBJ2-5, with D possibly being TRBD2 (5 bases). The CDR3 totals 13 residues. The V gene lost 4 bases and the J gene lost 9 bases, with 15 bases spanning the gap. The CDR3 DNA is TGTGCCAGCAGTTCCCGCCCGAGGGTTCCCCAGTACTTC. Translating gives CASSSRPRVPQYF.

This chain links TRBV15 with TRBJ2-1; unclear D gene. Trimming took 3 bases from V and 6 from J, leaving 18 bases between them. The germline CDR1 and CDR2 sequences are LNHNV and YYDKDF (reference sequence). CDR3 length: 16 residues. The CDR3 region has the DNA TGTGCCACCAGCAGTCGGGCTGATCTCTTAGGCAATGAGCAGTTCTTC. Amino acid sequence: CATSSRADLLGNEQFF.

In the case of this clonotype: At one end, the junction sequence differs from germline, possibly due to a read error. The chain links TRBV24-1 to TRBJ2-2; D could derive from TRBD1 or TRBD2 (5 bases each). Germline V gene data show CDR1 as KGHDR and CDR2 as SFDVKD. This CDR3 is 17 amino acids long. The DNA for the CDR3 is TGTGCCACCAGTGATTACCGGGACCCTGCGAACACCGGGAAGCTGTTTTTT. It translates to CATSDYRDPANTGKLFF.

The chain links TRBV7-2 to TRBJ1-4, with D perhaps matching TRBD1 (5 bases). Germline assignment: CDR1 SGHTA and CDR2 FQGNSA. The CDR3 has 15 amino acids. The germline V and J ends were trimmed by 6 bases and 4 bases, with 15 bases remaining between them. The CDR3 reads CASSFLGGVNEKLFF. As DNA, the CDR3 is TGTGCCAGCAGTTTCTTGGGAGGGGTTAATGAAAAACTGTTTTTT.

There are many counts of this clonotype. For the CDR3, the DNA is TGTGCCAGCAGCCTCCAGGTATCTGGGGCCAACGTCCTGACTTTC. This encodes CASSLQVSGANVLTF. J is TRBJ2-6 and V is TRBV7-9; D remains ambiguous. The germline gives CDR1 SEHNR, CDR2 FQNEAQ (reference sequence). This CDR3 is 15 amino acids long. V lost 5 bases to trimming and J lost 1 base, with 9 bases between them.

This clonotype appeared a few times. The chain has TRBV7-2 and TRBJ2-1; a possible D gene is TRBD1 (6 bases). Germline CDR1 SGHTA, CDR2 FQGNSA. This CDR3 contains 13 residues. V was clipped by 5 bases and J by 5 bases, with 10 bases between them. The CDR3 bases are TGTGCCAGCAGCGTAAACAGGGACAATGAGCAGTTCTTC. This sequence encodes CASSVNRDNEQFF.

This clonotype was seen more than once but under ten times. The gene calls are TRBV11-2 and TRBJ1-5; D gene unclear. V lost 0 bases to trimming and J lost 1 base, with 10 bases between them. The germline V gene encodes CDR1 SGHAT and CDR2 FQNNGV. CDR3 length equals 16 residues. This chain's CDR3 is CASSLDRGESNQPQHF. The CDR3 DNA reads as TGTGCCAGCAGCTTAGATCGGGGTGAGAGCAATCAGCCCCAGCATTTT.

The V call is TRBV7-9, the J call TRBJ1-2; 8 bases match TRBD1. The CDR3 runs 16 residues. With V trimmed by 4 bases and J by 5 bases, 12 bases remained unmatched. Germline V gene lookup returns CDR1 SEHNR and CDR2 FQNEAQ (reference sequence). In nucleotides, the CDR3 is TGTGCCAGCAGCTCCAGCATGAGCGACAGGGGTTATGGCTACACCTTC. As protein: CASSSSMSDRGYGYTF.

This clonotype was seen at least ten times. The chain is built from TRBV7-9 and TRBJ1-2; unclear D gene. V lost 4 bases to trimming and J lost 3 bases, with 18 bases between them. Germline assignment: CDR1 SEHNR and CDR2 FQNEAQ (reference sequence). This CDR3 contains 16 residues. The CDR3 nucleotides are TGTGCCAGCAGCTCACTTTATTTTTCCCCCGACTATGGCTACACCTTC. Protein sequence: CASSSLYFSPDYGYTF.

This clonotype was picked up a small number of times. The chain links TRBV18 to TRBJ2-1; 10 bases fit TRBD2. The CDR3 extends over 15 amino acids. The V gene's germline CDR1 is KGHSH and CDR2 LQKENI. The J segment lost 10 bases and the V segment lost 6 bases, leaving 12 bases of the junction unmatched. The CDR3 spells CASSPGSSGGNEQFF. For the CDR3, the DNA is TGTGCCAGCTCGCCGGGATCTAGCGGGGGAAACGAGCAGTTCTTC.

This clonotype was counted ten times or more. This chain uses TRBV5-1 with TRBJ2-3; D not resolved. The CDR3 covers 15 residues. From germline, CDR1 is SGHRS and CDR2 YFSETQ. Trimming removed 2 bases at V and 0 bases at J, with 10 bases between. The chain's CDR3 is CASSFNSASTDTQYF. In DNA form, the CDR3 reads TGCGCCAGCAGCTTCAACTCCGCTAGCACAGATACGCAGTATTTT.

The J gene is TRBJ2-3, the V gene TRBV7-2; D is undetermined. The CDR3 length is 16 residues. Trimming shortened V by 0 bases and J by 2 bases, and 12 bases separated the two germline ends. CDR1 and CDR2 from the germline V gene are SGHTA and FQGNSA. For the CDR3, the DNA is TGTGCCAGCAGCTTAGCGGCCGCACAATCCACAGATACGCAGTATTTT. This sequence encodes CASSLAAAQSTDTQYF.

V gene TRBV7-2 combines with J gene TRBJ2-7, with TRBD2 matching over 11 bases. The germline CDR1 and CDR2 sequences are SGHTA and FQGNSA. The CDR3 contains 16 residues. The ends lost 0 bases at V and 3 bases at J; junction bases unmatched: 4. The CDR3 region has the DNA TGTGCCAGCAGCTTAGCAGGGACTAGCGGCCTCTACGAGCAGTACTTC. Amino acids: CASSLAGTSGLYEQYF.

The genes are TRBV5-1 and TRBJ1-1; D unresolved. The CDR3 covers 13 residues. Germline V lookup: CDR1 SGHRS, CDR2 YFSETQ. Trimming pared 1 base from V and 5 bases from J, leaving 9 bases between. The CDR3: CASSLLQDTEAFF. CDR3 in DNA: TGCGCCAGCAGCTTGCTACAAGATACTGAAGCTTTCTTT.

The chain links TRBV12-3 or TRBV12-4 to TRBJ2-1; no clear D gene. The CDR3 is made up of 13 amino acids. Here the CDR3 reads CATRASSYNEQFF. CDR3 in DNA: TGTGCTACCCGGGCTAGCTCCTACAATGAGCAGTTCTTC.

Regarding this clonotype: At one boundary the junction diverges from the germline segment, which might be a read error. The chain combines TRBV6-1 with TRBJ1-2; the match to TRBD1 covers 7 bases. Germline CDR1 is MNHNS and CDR2 is SASEGT. The CDR3 has 11 amino acids. The CDR3 region has the DNA TGTGCCAGCAGTGAGCAGGGGGGAAGATCCTTC. Protein product: CASSEQGGRSF.

This rearrangement joins TRBV5-1 to TRBJ1-1, with 8 positions matching TRBD1. Per the germline V gene, CDR1 is SGHRS and CDR2 is YFSETQ. The CDR3 runs 14 residues. Trimming removed 0 bases from V and 4 bases from J; junction bases left unmatched: 2. The CDR3 spells CASSLGTGSTEAFF. In DNA, the CDR3 is TGCGCCAGCAGCTTGGGGACAGGGAGCACTGAAGCTTTCTTT.

The V call is TRBV18, the J call TRBJ2-1; D unclear. V was cut by 3 bases and J by 4 bases, with 16 bases left in between. The CDR3 has 16 amino acids. Germline lookup yields CDR1 KGHSH and CDR2 LQKENI. In DNA form, the CDR3 reads TGTGCCAGCTCACCTAGTATTCTCTTGGGATACAATGAGCAGTTCTTC. Translating gives CASSPSILLGYNEQFF.